Presented here are 18 T cell receptor beta chains from one specimen sequenced in a study of blood T cell repertoires in COVID-19. This table comes from immunoSEQ multiplex PCR, and its TCRdb copy is limited to in-frame clones, with some not included. The sample includes a few hundred thousand clones, approximately 85% of them seen just once. The material sequenced was peripheral blood. The receptors were gathered from a human donor in a cohort sampled during active COVID-19.

The gene calls are TRBV7-3 and TRBJ2-5; the match to TRBD1 covers 8 bases. CDR1 is SGHTA, CDR2 FQGTGA, per germline. Unmatched junction bases numbered 3, after V lost 3 bases and J lost 6 bases. CDR3 length: 13 amino acids. CDR3 residues: CASSLDREKTQYF. The CDR3 nucleotides are TGTGCCAGCAGCTTGGACAGGGAGAAGACCCAGTACTTC. The full variable domain, in which reference TRBV7-3 and TRBJ2-5 provide the parts outside the CDR3, is GAGVSQTPSNKVTEKGKYVELRCDPISGHTALYWYRQSLGQGPEFLIYFQGTGAADDSGLPNDRFFAVRPEGSVSTLKIQRTERGDSAVYLCASSLDREKTQYFGPGTRLLVL.

The chain recombines TRBV11-2 with TRBJ1-1, with D uncertain. The V and J ends lost 4 bases and 7 bases respectively, with 10 bases between them. This CDR3 is built from 12 residues. Germline V gene lookup returns CDR1 SGHAT and CDR2 FQNNGV. Here the CDR3 reads CASSSGGDEAFF. CDR3 in DNA: TGTGCCAGCAGCTCGGGAGGCGATGAAGCTTTCTTT.

The chain combines TRBV5-4 with TRBJ1-2; no clear D. Per germline, CDR1 SGHNT and CDR2 YYREEE (reference sequence). V was pared by 5 bases and J by 3 bases, with 11 bases between. The CDR3 has 13 amino acids. The CDR3 loop is CASRGLRDYGYTF. The DNA for the CDR3 is TGTGCCAGCAGGGGTTTGAGGGACTATGGCTACACCTTC.

The rearrangement joins TRBV30 to TRBJ2-1; 12 bases match TRBD2. There are 14 residues in the CDR3. Trimming at V came to 3 bases and at J to 8 bases, leaving 5 bases not matched to a gene. Germline V CDR1 and CDR2: GTSNPN, SVGIG (reference sequence). The CDR3: CAWRRGLAGDEQFF. The CDR3 coding sequence is TGTGCCTGGAGGAGGGGACTAGCGGGTGATGAGCAGTTCTTC.

This clone came up once. The chain employs TRBV13 and TRBJ1-1; tentatively, D is TRBD1 (5 bases). Per the germline V gene, CDR1 is PRHDT and CDR2 is FYEKMQ (reference sequence). The V end lost 8 bases, the J end lost 7 bases, and 8 bases lay between the germline ends. The CDR3 is 10 residues long. This CDR3 is CASSGDEAFF. DNA of the CDR3: TGTGCCAGCTCGGGGGATGAAGCTTTCTTT.

J is TRBJ1-6 and V is TRBV30; TRBD1 aligns across 7 bases. Germline V gene sequence: CDR1 GTSNPN, CDR2 SVGIG (reference sequence). CDR3 size: 15 residues. The V segment lost 0 bases and the J segment 9 bases; nucleotides outside the gene matches: 8. The CDR3, as DNA: TGTGCCTGGAGTGTTCTAAAGACAGGGACTTCACCCCTCCACTTT. Protein product: CAWSVLKTGTSPLHF.

The chain combines TRBV6-5 with TRBJ1-5; D call uncertain. Germline loops: CDR1 MNHEY, CDR2 SVGAGI. The CDR3 covers 11 residues. Deletions cut 9 bases from V and 0 bases from J, with 3 bases between. The CDR3: CASNSNQPQHF. For the CDR3, the DNA is TGTGCCAGTAATAGCAATCAGCCCCAGCATTTT.

This chain connects TRBV7-9 to TRBJ2-2, with D maybe TRBD1 (6 bases). CDR1 is SEHNR, CDR2 FQNEAQ, per germline (reference sequence). This CDR3 contains 14 residues. Between the trimmed V and J ends, which lost 1 base and 3 bases, there was a span of 6 bases. CDR3 loop: CASSLEGDTGELFF. CDR3 nucleotides: TGTGCCAGCAGCTTAGAGGGGGACACCGGGGAGCTGTTTTTT. Based on the CDR3 plus reference TRBV7-9 and TRBJ2-2, the full variable domain is DTGVSQNPRHKITKRGQNVTFRCDPISEHNRLYWYRQTLGQGPEFLTYFQNEAQLEKSRLLSDRFSAERPKGSFSTLEIQRTEQGDSAMYLCASSLEGDTGELFFGEGSRLTVL.

This clone has only one observation. This chain links TRBV27 with TRBJ2-5; D unclear. The V gene's germline CDR1 is MNHEY and CDR2 SMNVEV (reference sequence). The CDR3 spans 10 residues. Trimming left V 8 bases short and J 4 bases short, with 5 bases between. The DNA for the CDR3 is TGTGCCAGCCATAGAGAGACCCAGTACTTC. Translated: CASHRETQYF.

The chain couples TRBV28 to TRBJ1-5; a weak D match, TRBD1 (6 bases). This CDR3 region has 15 residues. Germline V gives CDR1 MDHEN, CDR2 SYDVKM. The V and J ends lost 4 bases and 9 bases respectively, with 19 bases between them. In DNA form, the CDR3 reads TGTGCCAGCAGTTCCCTACAGGGAGGGGGGATGCCCCAGCATTTT. This encodes CASSSLQGGGMPQHF.

This chain joins TRBV3-1 (or the pseudogene TRBV3-2) and TRBJ1-1; TRBD1 matches 7 bases. The length of the CDR3 is 16 residues. V dropped 2 bases and J dropped 2; count of bases not matched to a gene: 8. The germline gives CDR1 LGHDT, CDR2 YNNKEL (reference sequence). Here the CDR3 DNA reads TGTGCCAGCAGCCAAAAGATGGGACAGCCTAACACTGAAGCTTTCTTT. This translates into CASSQKMGQPNTEAFF.

The V and J genes are TRBV2 and TRBJ2-7; no reliable D call. Per the germline V gene, CDR1 is SNHLY and CDR2 is FYNNEI. The CDR3 has 10 amino acids. The V gene lost 7 bases and the J gene lost 4 bases, with 5 bases spanning the gap. The CDR3 is CASNLYEQYF. DNA of the CDR3: TGTGCCAGCAATCTATACGAGCAGTACTTC.

The J gene is TRBJ2-7, the V gene TRBV21-1; whether TRBD1, the table's D call, matches the DNA was not checked. TRBV21-1 is shown as a pseudogene. The CDR3 length is 10 residues. Written as DNA, the CDR3 is TGTGCCAGCAGCATTAGACAGGGAGACTTC. As protein: CASSIRQGDF.

The gene calls are TRBV5-1 and TRBJ1-3; D uncertain. The CDR3 contains 16 residues. V was trimmed by 4 bases and J by 0 bases, leaving 14 bases between them. Germline V lookup: CDR1 SGHRS, CDR2 YFSETQ. The CDR3 protein is CASSRVADPSGNTIYF. The CDR3 DNA reads TGCGCCAGCAGCCGTGTTGCGGATCCCTCTGGAAACACCATATATTTT.

This chain connects TRBV9 to TRBJ1-1; tentatively, D is TRBD1 (5 bases). The V gene's germline CDR1 is SGDLS and CDR2 YYNGEE. V was clipped by 3 bases and J by 4 bases, with 10 bases between them. This CDR3 contains 13 residues. The CDR3 is CASSGDRPTEAFF. The CDR3, as DNA: TGTGCCAGCAGCGGAGACAGACCCACTGAAGCTTTCTTT.

The J gene is TRBJ2-1, the V gene TRBV7-3, with 12 nucleotides matching TRBD2. J was trimmed by 6 bases and V by 2 bases; bases with no gene match: 5. CDR3 size: 16 residues. Germline V gene sequence: CDR1 SGHTA, CDR2 FQGTGA. The CDR3 sequence is CASSLLAGGTSNEQFF. The CDR3 DNA follows: TGTGCCAGCAGCTTACTAGCGGGGGGGACGAGCAATGAGCAGTTCTTC.

The chain recombines TRBV10-3 with TRBJ1-2; TRBD1 matches at 8 bases. This CDR3 is 24 amino acids long. The germline gives CDR1 ENHRY, CDR2 SYGVKD. The V and J ends lost 2 bases and 4 bases, in that order; junction bases with no gene match: 33. The CDR3 loop reads CAISEGTEGQGDPGRLPYGYGYTF. The CDR3 DNA is TGTGCCATCAGTGAGGGGACCGAAGGACAGGGCGACCCAGGACGTCTCCCGTACGGCTATGGCTACACCTTC.

The CDR3 protein is CASSWSLISGNTIYF. The DNA for the CDR3 is TGTGCCAGCAGCTGGAGTCTTATCTCTGGAAACACCATATATTTT. The rearrangement uses TRBV5-5 and TRBJ1-3; D is undetermined. CDR1 is SGHKS and CDR2 is YYEKEE in the germline V gene (reference sequence). Trimming removed 3 bases from V and 0 bases from J, with 10 bases in between. The CDR3 has 15 amino acids.